The sequence of this TCR beta chain was determined in a study of T cells in Graves' hyperthyroidism and ophthalmopathy. This clonotype was seen many times. Its antigen is unidentified. Regions amplified from RNA transcripts were the TCR beta CDR3 regions. Initially, a first-round RT-PCR of the TCR CDR3 employed the HTBI primer set. TCRdb passed the multiplex PCR reads through MiXCR, listing each CDR3 protein once. The sample holds roughly 500,000 distinct CDR3 sequences; approximately 14% are singletons and the top ten take more than 5%. Study-level results: Blood held most thyroid clonotypes expanded above 0.001 frequency.

Patients were excluded for uncontrolled infection, other autoimmune disease, pregnancy or lactation. Blood was obtained at the first hyperthyroidism diagnosis, which preceded any ophthalmopathy symptoms. Extraction of PBMCs used approximately 10 ml of fresh peripheral blood. The CDR3 runs to 16 residues. V shed 2 bases and J 5 bases; nucleotides not matched to a gene: 8. The sequenced sample was blood. The sequence came from a woman under 40 with Graves' hyperthyroidism that later progressed to Graves' ophthalmopathy. The chain uses TRBV12-3 or TRBV12-4 and TRBJ2-1; 8 bases map to TRBD2. CDR3 bases: TGTGCCAGCAGTTTATATGCGGGAGGAGGCAACAATGAGCAGTTCTTC. This codes for CASSLYAGGGNNEQFF.